A selection of T cell receptor beta chains follows, all from one sample in a study of beta chain features in type 1 diabetes. The assay was immunoSEQ multiplex PCR, and TCRdb's table has in-frame clones only and misses some. This table holds under 850,000 clones, 13% found once. The sequenced sample consisted of naive CD4+ T cells from blood. All receptors derive from a man younger than 35 with type 1 diabetes. CDR3s include the opening cysteine and the closing phenylalanine or tryptophan. D genes are given only for firm matches. Only some rows state a clone size, as once, few, many or a class for expanded clones.

D gene,clone size,V gene,J gene,CDR3 DNA,CDR3 protein
TRBD1,few,TRBV30,TRBJ2-3,TGTGCCTGGAGAGGACAGGAGACAGATACGCAGTATTTT,CAWRGQETDTQYF
.,.,TRBV9,TRBJ2-3,TGTGCCAGCAGCGTAGGAGTACAAAGCACAGATACGCAGTATTTT,CASSVGVQSTDTQYF
.,.,TRBV9,TRBJ1-2,TGTGCCAGCAGCGTAGAACAGGGAGGGGACTATGGCTACACCTTC,CASSVEQGGDYGYTF
.,few,TRBV7-6,TRBJ2-5,TGTGCCAGCAGCTTAGCTTCGGGGGCACAAGAGACCCAGTACTTC,CASSLASGAQETQYF
.,few,TRBV27,TRBJ2-7,TGTGCCAGCAGTTGGCAGTACGACTCCTACGAGCAGTACTTC,CASSWQYDSYEQYF
.,few,TRBV7-9,TRBJ2-7,TGTGCCAGCAGCATCGCAGGGGTCTCCTACGAGCAGTACTTC,CASSIAGVSYEQYF
TRBD1,.,TRBV28,TRBJ2-2,TGTGCCAGCAGCTCAACACAGGGGGTCGGGGAGCTGTTTTTT,CASSSTQGVGELFF
.,few,TRBV7-7,TRBJ1-2,TGTGCCAGCAGCTTAGACAGGAGGAGAAGATTTGGCTACACCTTC,CASSLDRRRRFGYTF
.,few,TRBV18,TRBJ2-7,TGTGCCAGCTCACCCAATGCGAACTACGAGCAGTACTTC,CASSPNANYEQYF
.,few,TRBV30,TRBJ1-4,TGTGCCTGGAGTGTAAACAGTGAAAAACTGTTTTTT,CAWSVNSEKLFF
.,.,TRBV25-1,TRBJ1-5,TGTGCCAGCAGTCCTAGGACTGGGAGCAATCAGCCCCAGCATTTT,CASSPRTGSNQPQHF
.,.,TRBV10-3,TRBJ1-1,TGTGCCATCAGTGAGGAGGTCTTTGGCACTGAAGCTTTCTTT,CAISEEVFGTEAFF
.,few,TRBV7-9,TRBJ1-2,TGTGCCAGCAGCTTTAGACAGTCTAACTATGGCTACACCTTC,CASSFRQSNYGYTF
TRBD1,few,TRBV6-5,TRBJ1-1,TGTGCCAGCAGCCAGTGGACAGGGAACACTGAAGCTTTCTTT,CASSQWTGNTEAFF
.,few,TRBV5-1,TRBJ1-1,TGCGCCAGCAGCTTTAGCACCGGGAACACTGAAGCTTTCTTT,CASSFSTGNTEAFF
.,.,TRBV19,TRBJ2-6,TGTGCCAGTAGTATAGTACTAGGTTCTGGGGCCAACGTCCTGACTTTC,CASSIVLGSGANVLTF
.,.,TRBV9,TRBJ2-7,TGTGCCAGCAGCGTAGGAGGCGAGGTAGGGCACGAGCAGTACTTC,CASSVGGEVGHEQYF
TRBD1,few,TRBV5-1,TRBJ2-3,TGCGCCAGCAGCTTGTTCGACAGGGGATTAACAGATACGCAGTATTTT,CASSLFDRGLTDTQYF
.,.,TRBV25-1,TRBJ1-1,TGTGCCAGCAGTGAACTCTCCGGGACCGGGGCTTTCTTT,CASSELSGTGAFF
.,.,TRBV7-9,TRBJ2-7,TGTGCCAGCAGCCCCACTGGGAGCTCCTACGAGCAGTACTTC,CASSPTGSSYEQYF
.,.,TRBV9,TRBJ2-2,TGTGCCAGCAGCGTCACAGGGTCCGATCGAACCGGGGAGCTGTTTTTT,CASSVTGSDRTGELFF
.,few,TRBV4-1,TRBJ2-1,TGCGCCAGCTCCGCACAGCGCTACAATGAGCAGTTCTTC,CASSAQRYNEQFF
TRBD2,few,TRBV9,TRBJ2-1,TGTGCCAGCAGCGCTAGCCCCTTGGCGCTAGCGGGGGGGCACAATGAGCAGTTCTTC,CASSASPLALAGGHNEQFF
.,.,TRBV28,TRBJ2-3,TGTGCCAGCCGGATGATGGCTAGCACAGATACGCAGTATTTT,CASRMMASTDTQYF
.,.,TRBV9,TRBJ2-7,TGTGCCAGCAGCGTCCGCCCTACGGAGGGGGCGGAGCAGTACTTC,CASSVRPTEGAEQYF
TRBD1,few,TRBV7-9,TRBJ1-6,TGTGCCAGCAGCTCAGGACAGGCGATGAATAGATCACCCCTCCACTTT,CASSSGQAMNRSPLHF
.,.,TRBV29-1,TRBJ2-5,TGCAGCGTTGGGGACTGGGAGACCCAGTACTTC,CSVGDWETQYF
.,few,TRBV2,TRBJ2-5,TGTGCCAGCAGTGATGAGTCGACGTCGGCCCAGTACTTC,CASSDESTSAQYF
TRBD2,few,TRBV6-4,TRBJ2-1,TGTGCCAGCAGTGACTTGGGGGGGAGCTCCTACAATGAGCAGTTCTTC,CASSDLGGSSYNEQFF
.,.,TRBV7-9,TRBJ1-2,TGTGCCAGCAGCCCAGCAGGGTTCTATGGCTACACCTTC,CASSPAGFYGYTF
TRBD1,.,TRBV29-1,TRBJ1-4,TGCAGCGTCGTCGCCCGGACAGGGGGTGAAAAACTGTTTTTT,CSVVARTGGEKLFF
.,.,TRBV29-1,TRBJ1-1,TGCAGCGTTATGGACTACACTGAAGCTTTCTTT,CSVMDYTEAFF
TRBD1,.,TRBV5-1,TRBJ2-7,TGCGCCAGCAGCCGGGACAGCCCAACCTACGAGCAGTACTTC,CASSRDSPTYEQYF
TRBD1,few,TRBV7-8,TRBJ1-2,TGTGCCAGCAGATCTACAGGGGGAGGCTACACCTTC,CASRSTGGGYTF
.,.,TRBV7-8,TRBJ1-6,TGTGCCAGCAGCTTACACGGGAATTCACCCCTCCACTTT,CASSLHGNSPLHF
.,.,TRBV5-8,TRBJ2-2,TGTGCCAGCAGCTTGTTGGGGGGAGTAACCGGGGAGCTGTTTTTT,CASSLLGGVTGELFF
.,few,TRBV19,TRBJ1-5,TGTGCCAGTAAAGATGGCAATCAGCCCCAGCATTTT,CASKDGNQPQHF